This T cell receptor beta chain was captured in a study of post-analysis software for immune sequencing data. Findings and caveats of the study: Controls showed lower frequencies than patients for several TRBV segments, and TRBV5-6, TRBV5-1 and TRBV20-1 were among these.

A note on this clonotype: Its antigen is unidentified.

Unique molecular identifiers were present in the TCR beta cDNA libraries. Roughly 500,000 cDNA molecules were obtained from 1 to 10 million T cells. TCRdb independently ran MiXCR on the PCR reads; one entry per CDR3 protein. This table has approximately 630,000 distinct CDR3 sequences, roughly three fifths appearing once. Germline V gives CDR1 MNHEY, CDR2 SVGAGI. This CDR3 spans 14 amino acids. V shed 0 bases and J shed 1 base, with 7 bases lying between them. The source is a girl aged 2 to 10 with multiple sclerosis. V gene TRBV6-5 combines with J gene TRBJ2-7; D unclear. Specimen: blood. The CDR3 coding sequence is TGTGCCAGCAGTTACTCATGGGATTCCTACGAGCAGTACTTC. Translating gives CASSYSWDSYEQYF.